This TCR beta chain was obtained from a study of blood T cell repertoires in COVID-19. Study information: Samples of COVID-19 (acute and convalescent) were obtained from the United States, Italy and Spain. T cells, B-cell-depleted T cells, or PBMCs supplied cDNA or gDNA.

Germline assignment: CDR1 SGHTA and CDR2 FQGNSA. The CDR3 loop spans 14 amino acids. The junction had 4 bases not matched to a gene; V was cut back by 1 base and J by 7 bases. In the original analysis: Amplifying reference gene primers gave estimates of nucleated cell counts. Measured with immunoSEQ multiplex PCR; TCRdb has only the in-frame clones, and not every one. The DNA gave D and trimming, while V, J and clone size come from that table. The table has around 260,000 clones, about nine tenths seen once; the top ten hold 0.9% to 1%. This sequence was found in a woman in her 40s who had recovered from COVID-19. J is TRBJ2-1 and V is TRBV7-2; TRBD2 aligns across 7 bases. The sequenced sample was peripheral blood. CDR3 bases: TGTGCCAGCAGCTTAGGCGGGAGAGGAAATGAGCAGTTCTTC. It codes for CASSLGGRGNEQFF. Together with reference TRBV7-2 and TRBJ2-1, the CDR3 gives the full variable domain: GAGVSQSPSNKVTEKGKDVELRCDPISGHTALYWYRQSLGQGLEFLIYFQGNSAPDKSGLPSDRFSAERTGGSVSTLTIQRTQQEDSAVYLCASSLGGRGNEQFFGPGTRLTVL.